Below are 30 T cell receptor beta chains sequenced from a single sample in a study of T cell repertoires in cytomegalovirus infection. MiXCR, applied by TCRdb to the reads, yields one record per CDR3 protein. The data hold about 890,000 distinct CDR3 sequences, with 25% to 40% observed a single time. Their cognate antigens are unknown. The input for sequencing was cultured CD8+ T cells from PBMCs, taken from culture after CMV antigen stimulation. The receptors were gathered from a human donor in good health (CMV status not recorded). Some clones in this sample may be carry-over from other donors' samples.

J is TRBJ2-1 and V is TRBV6-2 or TRBV6-3; possible D gene TRBD2, 6 bases. Germline values: CDR1 MNHEY, CDR2 SVGEGT. This CDR3 is built from 12 residues. Deletions cut 2 bases from V and 13 bases from J, with 12 bases between. Here the CDR3 DNA reads TGTGCCAGCAGTTACGCGGAGGGTATACAGTTCTTC. Its protein is CASSYAEGIQFF.

There are a few counts of this clonotype. The chain is built from TRBV19 and TRBJ1-1; weak D call: TRBD1 (6 bases). Per germline, CDR1 LNHDA and CDR2 SQIVND (reference sequence). V lost 8 bases and J lost 4, with 20 bases in between. The CDR3 totals 15 residues. The CDR3 sequence is CASGSGPGAGTEAFF. As DNA, the CDR3 is TGTGCCAGTGGCTCCGGTCCGGGGGCCGGCACTGAAGCTTTCTTT.

This chain connects TRBV4-1 to TRBJ2-3, with D perhaps TRBD1 (5 bases). Germline values: CDR1 MGHRA, CDR2 YSYEKL. This CDR3 comprises 16 residues. The V end was cut by 0 bases, the J end by 0 bases, with 10 bases between. The CDR3 is CASSQDTGSSTDTQYF. CDR3 in DNA: TGCGCCAGCAGCCAAGATACAGGATCGAGCACAGATACGCAGTATTTT.

The sample holds a few counts of this clonotype. The genes are TRBV27 and TRBJ1-3, with no clear D. Germline assignment: CDR1 MNHEY and CDR2 SMNVEV (reference sequence). This CDR3 spans 15 amino acids. Trimming removed 0 bases at V and 3 bases at J, with 9 bases between. The CDR3 DNA sequence: TGTGCCAGCAGTTTATCTGGTGAGGGTGGAAACACCATATATTTT. Its translation: CASSLSGEGGNTIYF.

This clonotype was picked up a small number of times. The V call is TRBV12-3 or TRBV12-4, the J call TRBJ1-5; 8 bases are a match to TRBD1. The CDR3 loop spans 18 amino acids. Trimming removed 2 bases from V and 0 bases from J; junction bases left unmatched: 9. The CDR3 bases are TGTGCCAGCAGTTTACAGGGACAGGAGCCCTATAGCAATCAGCCCCAGCATTTT. Protein product: CASSLQGQEPYSNQPQHF.

This sequence joins TRBV7-4 and TRBJ1-3, with 7 bases lining up with TRBD1. There are 14 residues in the CDR3. Germline lookup yields CDR1 SGHVT and CDR2 SQSDAQ. The V and J ends lost 10 bases and 0 bases, in that order; junction bases with no gene match: 6. CDR3 protein: CANRGASSGNTIYF. The CDR3 DNA follows: TGTGCCAACAGGGGAGCATCCTCTGGAAACACCATATATTTT.

The chain uses TRBV6-6 and TRBJ2-3; the match to TRBD2 covers 12 bases. V was pared by 5 bases and J by 2 bases, with 5 bases of the junction left unmatched. The CDR3 spans 16 residues. CDR1 is MNHNY, CDR2 SVGAGI, per germline (reference sequence). The CDR3 region has the DNA TGTGCCAGCAGTCGACTAGCGGGGGCGATCACAGATACGCAGTATTTT. Its translation is CASSRLAGAITDTQYF.

This clonotype turned up a few times. The CDR3 region has the DNA TGCAGTGCTAGGAGGGGGGCTGAAGCTTTCTTT. It codes for CSARRGAEAFF. The rearrangement links TRBV20-1 to TRBJ1-1, with D maybe TRBD1 (6 bases). The length of the CDR3 is 11 residues. Germline CDR1 reads DFQATT; CDR2 reads SNEGSKA (reference sequence). Trimming cost V 3 bases and J 6 bases, with 8 bases left between them.

The chain joins TRBV18 to TRBJ2-3; D is possibly TRBD2 (5 bases). The CDR3 contains 14 residues. Germline V gene sequence: CDR1 KGHSH, CDR2 LQKENI. V shed 2 bases and J shed 6 bases, with 12 bases lying between them. In nucleotides, the CDR3 is TGTGCCAGCTCACCAGAAGGTCGCGGGGATACGCAGTATTTT. Encoded protein: CASSPEGRGDTQYF.

Many counts were recorded for this clonotype. In DNA form, the CDR3 reads TGTGCCAGCAGCTTAATCCCGAACAATGAGCAGTTCTTC. Amino acids: CASSLIPNNEQFF. V usage is TRBV7-6 and J usage is TRBJ2-1; D is uncertain. Germline lookup yields CDR1 SGHVS and CDR2 FNYEAQ. The CDR3 runs to 13 residues. Trimming left V 2 bases short and J 5 bases short, with 7 bases between.

This sequence joins TRBV5-5 and TRBJ1-6; TRBD1 matches at 9 bases. V shed 0 bases, J shed 5 bases, and the junction held 6 bases outside the gene matches. The CDR3 runs to 17 residues. CDR1 SGHKS and CDR2 YYEKEE come from the germline V gene (reference sequence). CDR3 loop: CASSLDLDRGNNSPLHF. The CDR3 bases are TGTGCCAGCAGCTTGGACTTGGACAGGGGCAATAATTCACCCCTCCACTTT.

This sequence joins TRBV27 and TRBJ1-1, with TRBD1 identical over 9 bases. This CDR3 is 18 amino acids long. Germline assignment: CDR1 MNHEY and CDR2 SMNVEV (reference sequence). V was pared by 4 bases and J by 3 bases, with 15 bases of the junction left unmatched. The CDR3 here is CASSSTYRDRERDTEAFF. CDR3 nucleotide sequence: TGTGCCAGCAGTTCAACTTACCGGGACAGGGAAAGGGACACTGAAGCTTTCTTT.

This rearrangement joins TRBV29-1 to TRBJ2-1; 10 nucleotides align to TRBD1. V shed 3 bases, J shed 4 bases, and the junction held 6 bases outside the gene matches. From germline, CDR1 is SQVTM and CDR2 ANQGSEA. CDR3 length: 15 residues. CDR3: CSVEGGQGGYNEQFF. The DNA of the CDR3 is TGCAGCGTTGAGGGCGGACAGGGGGGGTACAATGAGCAGTTCTTC.

This clonotype was observed a handful of times. The rearrangement joins TRBV11-2 to TRBJ2-2; D is unresolved. This CDR3 has 15 amino acids. Per germline, CDR1 SGHAT and CDR2 FQNNGV. Between the trimmed V and J ends, which lost 1 base and 1 base, there was a span of 7 bases. Here the CDR3 reads CASSLGVRNTGELFF. The CDR3 region has the DNA TGTGCCAGCAGCTTAGGTGTCAGGAACACCGGGGAGCTGTTTTTT.

This sequence joins TRBV4-1 and TRBJ1-1; tentative D call: TRBD1 (5 bases). This CDR3 is 17 amino acids long. The germline V and J ends were trimmed by 3 bases and 9 bases, with 26 bases remaining between them. Germline V gene lookup returns CDR1 MGHRA and CDR2 YSYEKL. Written as DNA, the CDR3 is TGCGCCAGCAGCCAGCTGACCTCGACAGTCGTGGTAACTCAAGCTTTCTTT. Protein sequence: CASSQLTSTVVVTQAFF.

The J gene is TRBJ2-5, the V gene TRBV28; D remains ambiguous. Germline V gene data show CDR1 as MDHEN and CDR2 as SYDVKM. The V gene lost 4 bases and the J gene lost 2 bases, with 14 bases spanning the gap. The CDR3 runs to 15 residues. The CDR3 loop is CASSSILILQETQYF. CDR3 DNA: TGTGCCAGCAGTTCAATTTTGATCCTTCAAGAGACCCAGTACTTC.

DNA of the CDR3: TGCGCCAGCAGCCAGGAAAGGGACAGGGGTGTAGGCAATGAGCAGTTCTTC. It codes for CASSQERDRGVGNEQFF. V and J are TRBV4-3 and TRBJ2-1; 10 nucleotides align to TRBD1. This CDR3 comprises 17 residues. V lost 3 bases, J lost 6 bases, and 11 bases stayed unmatched. Germline V gives CDR1 LGHNA, CDR2 YSLEER.

CDR3 amino acids: CASSQGGGGHEQFF. The CDR3 DNA reads TGTGCCAGCAGTCAGGGGGGAGGGGGCCATGAGCAGTTCTTC. J is TRBJ2-1 and V is TRBV12-3 or TRBV12-4; the D call may be TRBD1 or TRBD2 (7 bases each). V was pared by 5 bases and J by 8 bases, with 16 bases between. The CDR3 covers 14 residues.

This clonotype was seen ten or more times. CDR3 amino acids: CASSWRGQRFNEQFF. CDR3 coding DNA: TGTGCCAGCAGCTGGCGGGGACAGAGGTTCAATGAGCAGTTCTTC. V is TRBV7-6 and J is TRBJ2-1; perhaps TRBD1 as D (7 bases). Per germline, CDR1 SGHVS and CDR2 FNYEAQ. V lost 4 bases and J lost 6, with 16 bases in between. The CDR3 is 15 residues long.

This chain joins TRBV7-9 and TRBJ2-5, with D tentatively TRBD1 (6 bases). V lost 5 bases and J lost 6, with 13 bases in between. This CDR3 is 13 amino acids long. CDR1 SEHNR and CDR2 FQNEAQ come from the germline V gene (reference sequence). CDR3 in DNA: TGTGCCAGCAGCCCAGGGGCCCGGCAGACCCAGTACTTC. It translates to CASSPGARQTQYF.

This clonotype has a handful of counts. The rearrangement links TRBV7-9 to TRBJ1-1; perhaps TRBD1 as D (5 bases). Germline V gene sequence: CDR1 SEHNR, CDR2 FQNEAQ (reference sequence). V was cut by 5 bases and J by 2 bases, with 18 bases left in between. This CDR3 region has 16 residues. The CDR3 coding sequence is TGTGCCAGCAGCGCGCGAGACAGAGGCCTAAACACTGAAGCTTTCTTT. Encoded protein: CASSARDRGLNTEAFF. Drawing the rest from reference TRBV7-9 and TRBJ1-1, the complete variable domain is DTGVSQNPRHKITKRGQNVTFRCDPISEHNRLYWYRQTLGQGPEFLTYFQNEAQLEKSRLLSDRFSAERPKGSFSTLEIQRTEQGDSAMYLCASSARDRGLNTEAFFGQGTRLTVV.

Comments on this clonotype: A read error may produce the germline difference seen at one junction end. The V and J genes are TRBV4-1 and TRBJ2-2, with 8 bases matching TRBD2. This CDR3 has 14 amino acids. Germline loops: CDR1 MGHRA, CDR2 YSYEKL. CDR3 residues: CASSQISGAGELFF. CDR3 in DNA: TGTGCCAGCAGCCAGATTAGCGGGGCCGGGGAGCTGTTTTTT.

This clonotype was picked up a small number of times. The J gene is TRBJ2-7, the V gene TRBV7-8; perhaps D is TRBD1 or TRBD2 (5 bases each). V was shortened by 6 bases and J by 3 bases, with 15 bases between the two germline ends. Germline CDR1 is SGHVS and CDR2 is FQNEAQ. The length of the CDR3 is 14 residues. CDR3 sequence: CASSLLGGGYEQYV. DNA of the CDR3: TGTGCCAGCAGTTTACTAGGTGGGGGCTACGAGCAGTACGTC.

This rearrangement joins TRBV27 to TRBJ2-5, with D hard to call. The germline V gene has CDR1 MNHEY and CDR2 SMNVEV (reference sequence). The germline V and J ends were trimmed by 6 bases and 2 bases, with 13 bases remaining between them. The CDR3 length is 14 residues. The CDR3 DNA reads as TGTGCCAGCAGGAGGTTTTTTACTCAAGAGACCCAGTACTTC. Its translation: CASRRFFTQETQYF.

This rearrangement joins TRBV3-1 to TRBJ1-1, with D uncertain. Trimming took 4 bases from V and 1 from J, leaving 10 bases between them. In germline, CDR1 is LGHDT, CDR2 YNNKEL (reference sequence). This CDR3 contains 14 residues. In DNA, the CDR3 is TGTGCCAGCAGCCCGAGGATGAGGAACACTGAAGCTTTCTTT. Residues: CASSPRMRNTEAFF.

This clonotype was counted ten times or more. The chain is built from TRBV7-2 and TRBJ1-1; unclear D gene. V gave up 3 bases and J gave up 3 bases, with 8 bases separating them. The CDR3 is made up of 13 amino acids. The germline gives CDR1 SGHTA, CDR2 FQGNSA. CDR3 amino acids: CASSLISHTEAFF. Written as DNA, the CDR3 is TGTGCCAGCAGCTTGATATCCCACACTGAAGCTTTCTTT. Combining the CDR3 with reference TRBV7-2 and TRBJ1-1 gives the whole variable domain GAGVSQSPSNKVTEKGKDVELRCDPISGHTALYWYRQSLGQGLEFLIYFQGNSAPDKSGLPSDRFSAERTGGSVSTLTIQRTQQEDSAVYLCASSLISHTEAFFGQGTRLTVV.

The J gene is TRBJ1-5, the V gene TRBV20-1; D remains ambiguous. Per the germline V gene, CDR1 is DFQATT and CDR2 is SNEGSKA (reference sequence). This CDR3 is 16 amino acids long. Trimming removed 0 bases at V and 0 bases at J, with 12 bases between. CDR3 sequence reads: CSARDGAQASNQPQHF. The CDR3 DNA sequence: TGCAGTGCTAGAGATGGAGCGCAGGCTAGCAATCAGCCCCAGCATTTT.

The chain combines TRBV5-4 with TRBJ2-1; 8 bases match TRBD1. The ends lost 4 bases at V and 5 bases at J; junction bases unmatched: 14. The CDR3 is 17 residues long. The germline CDR1 and CDR2 sequences are SGHNT and YYREEE (reference sequence). CDR3 loop: CASSQESDRVWDNEQFF. The CDR3 DNA reads as TGTGCCAGCAGCCAAGAATCGGACAGGGTGTGGGACAATGAGCAGTTCTTC.

The rearrangement links TRBV6-2 or TRBV6-3 to TRBJ2-3, with D hard to call. Looked up from germline, CDR1 is MNHEY and CDR2 is SVGEGT. V was trimmed by 6 bases and J by 7 bases, leaving 8 bases between them. This CDR3 spans 11 amino acids. The CDR3 sequence: CASSGKNTQYF. DNA for the CDR3: TGTGCCAGCAGCGGAAAGAATACGCAGTATTTT.

The J gene is TRBJ1-2, the V gene TRBV5-8; D unclear. The germline V gene encodes CDR1 SGHTS and CDR2 YDEGEE. Trimming stripped 3 bases from V and 4 bases from J, with 28 bases between. CDR3 length equals 19 residues. As DNA, the CDR3 is TGTGCCAGCAGCTCGCCTGACACAGTGGACCCAAGAGTAGGCTATGGCTACACCTTC. Translating gives CASSSPDTVDPRVGYGYTF.